Each of the 16 T cell receptor beta chains below was sequenced from the same sample in a study of T cells in Graves' hyperthyroidism and ophthalmopathy. Amplification targeted TCR beta CDR3 regions from RNA transcripts. Using the HTBI primer set, a first-round RT-PCR was run on the TCR CDR3. TCRdb re-called the multiplex PCR reads through MiXCR, storing one row per CDR3 protein. This sample carries 250,000 to 300,000 distinct CDR3 sequences, about an eighth of them seen once, and the ten largest clones take roughly 8%. The material sequenced was blood. The receptors stem from a woman between 25 and 40 years old with Graves' hyperthyroidism that later progressed to Graves' ophthalmopathy.

The J gene is TRBJ2-1, the V gene TRBV4-2; no clear D gene. The CDR3 length is 16 residues. Between the trimmed V and J ends, which lost 0 bases and 7 bases, there was a span of 16 bases. Germline CDR1 LGHNA, CDR2 YNFKEQ. CDR3 DNA: TGTGCCAGCAGCCAAGAGCTTAGACAAGGTTGGAATGAGCAGTTCTTC. It encodes CASSQELRQGWNEQFF.

This clonotype has only a few counts. This sequence joins TRBV6-1 and TRBJ2-1; D is unclear. The CDR3 consists of 10 residues. The V gene lost 6 bases and the J gene lost 11 bases, with 8 bases spanning the gap. CDR1 is MNHNS, CDR2 SASEGT, per germline. The CDR3 here is CASRRSKQFF. CDR3 nucleotide sequence: TGTGCCAGCAGGAGAAGCAAGCAGTTCTTC.

This clonotype was detected many times. The chain has TRBV11-2 and TRBJ2-7; 8 nucleotides align to TRBD1. CDR1 is SGHAT and CDR2 is FQNNGV in the germline V gene. V lost 6 bases to trimming and J lost 3 bases; unmatched junction nucleotides: 7. This CDR3 has 14 residues. The CDR3: CASRETGDSYEQYF. CDR3 bases: TGTGCCAGCAGGGAGACAGGGGACAGCTACGAGCAGTACTTC.

This clonotype was seen a handful of times. The gene calls are TRBV6-4 and TRBJ1-2; D remains unclear. V lost 5 bases, J lost 3 bases, and 22 bases lay in between. The CDR3 runs to 17 residues. CDR1 is MRHNA, CDR2 SNTAGT, per germline. The CDR3 DNA reads as TGTGCCAGCAGTCCGGATTTTACTGGGGTTCACGACTATGGCTACACCTTC. The encoded protein is CASSPDFTGVHDYGYTF.

V gene TRBV7-9 combines with J gene TRBJ2-5; 7 nucleotides agree with TRBD2. In germline, CDR1 is SEHNR, CDR2 FQNEAQ (reference sequence). The CDR3 contains 15 residues. V dropped 0 bases and J dropped 4; count of bases not matched to a gene: 5. In DNA, the CDR3 is TGTGCCAGCAGCTTAGCGTCGGGGGGAGGAGAGACCCAGTACTTC. Translated, it gives CASSLASGGGETQYF.

Remarks on this clonotype: A read error may be the cause here, since a much bigger clone is one base away. The CDR3 does not end in the conserved phenylalanine or tryptophan, so this is likely a read error. The V gene is TRBV9, the J gene TRBJ2-7; no definite D call. The V gene lost 0 bases and the J gene lost 4 bases, with 8 bases spanning the gap. Germline V gene data show CDR1 as SGDLS and CDR2 as YYNGEE. This CDR3 is 13 amino acids long. The CDR3 region has the DNA TGTGCCAGCAGCGTAGGAAAAGGGTACGAGCAGTACCTC. Amino acid sequence: CASSVGKGYEQYL.

This clonotype was seen many times. The V and J genes are TRBV20-1 and TRBJ1-2; D is unresolved. CDR3 length: 13 residues. CDR1 DFQATT and CDR2 SNEGSKA come from the germline V gene (reference sequence). For the CDR3, the DNA is TGCTTTCCAGACCTAGGAGGGAACGGGGGCTACACCTTC. Translated, it gives CFPDLGGNGGYTF.

In this sample, this clonotype turned up many times. The chain joins TRBV7-2 to TRBJ2-3; 7 bases fit TRBD2. Germline values: CDR1 SGHTA, CDR2 FQGNSA. CDR3 length: 19 residues. The J segment lost 4 bases and the V segment lost 1 base, leaving 17 bases of the junction unmatched. Here the CDR3 reads CASSLGGHGGRRLSDTQYF. Here the CDR3 DNA reads TGTGCCAGCAGCTTAGGAGGACACGGCGGGAGAAGGTTATCAGATACGCAGTATTTT.

This clonotype appeared many times. V gene TRBV7-9 combines with J gene TRBJ2-7; TRBD1 matches 9 bases. Trimming at V came to 10 bases and at J to 6 bases, leaving 10 bases not matched to a gene. Germline V gene data show CDR1 as SEHNR and CDR2 as FQNEAQ (reference sequence). The CDR3 loop spans 13 amino acids. In DNA, the CDR3 is TGTGCCACATCCGGGACAGGGTCGGTCGAGCAGTACTTC. The encoded protein is CATSGTGSVEQYF.

Ten or more counts support this clonotype. The rearrangement uses TRBV6-1 and TRBJ1-1; no clear D gene. This CDR3 has 12 amino acids. Germline CDR1 MNHNS, CDR2 SASEGT. Between the trimmed V and J ends, which lost 6 bases and 6 bases, there was a span of 11 bases. CDR3 nucleotide sequence: TGTGCCAGCAGCCCCCCCGAGTCTGAAGCTTTCTTT. Its protein product is CASSPPESEAFF.

This clonotype was counted many times. The CDR3 loop is CASSLETQFYEQYF. The CDR3 nucleotides read TGTGCCAGCAGTCTAGAGACACAGTTCTACGAGCAGTACTTC. The genes are TRBV28 and TRBJ2-7; D not certain. V was shortened by 5 bases and J by 3 bases, with 14 bases between the two germline ends. Per germline, CDR1 MDHEN and CDR2 SYDVKM. This CDR3 is 14 amino acids long.

This clonotype was detected many times. This chain links TRBV7-9 with TRBJ2-7, with 8 positions matching TRBD1. From germline, CDR1 is SEHNR and CDR2 FQNEAQ (reference sequence). The CDR3 extends over 14 amino acids. V lost 1 base to trimming and J lost 5 bases; unmatched junction nucleotides: 4. For the CDR3, the DNA is TGTGCCAGCAGCTTAGGGACAGGGTGGGACGAGCAGTACTTC. Translated: CASSLGTGWDEQYF.

This clonotype has a handful of counts. V gene TRBV7-9 combines with J gene TRBJ2-2; D not resolved. The CDR3 extends over 17 amino acids. V lost 5 bases and J 5 bases, leaving 21 bases between the germline ends. Germline V gene lookup returns CDR1 SEHNR and CDR2 FQNEAQ (reference sequence). CDR3 nucleotides: TGTGCCAGCAGCCAAGAAACCGCTAGAGTCGGGACCGGGGAGCTGTTTTTT. It yields the protein CASSQETARVGTGELFF.

This clonotype occurred many times. The rearrangement links TRBV7-2 to TRBJ2-2; D is unresolved. V lost 5 bases, J lost 2 bases, and 6 bases lay in between. This CDR3 region has 13 residues. The germline CDR1 and CDR2 sequences are SGHTA and FQGNSA. CDR3 in amino acids: CASSRVNTGELFF. The CDR3 DNA reads as TGTGCCAGCAGCAGGGTTAACACCGGGGAGCTGTTTTTT.

This clonotype occurred a few times. The chain recombines TRBV27 with TRBJ2-7, with D perhaps given as TRBD1 or TRBD2 (5 bases each). Germline V gene data show CDR1 as MNHEY and CDR2 as SMNVEV (reference sequence). CDR3 length: 16 residues. Trimming removed 8 bases at V and 1 base at J, with 21 bases between. This CDR3 reads CASGAPTDTGSYEQYF. The CDR3 DNA is TGTGCCAGCGGAGCCCCCACGGACACGGGATCCTACGAGCAGTACTTC.

Ten or more counts support this clonotype. This chain links TRBV30 with TRBJ1-3, with D uncertain. This CDR3 spans 15 amino acids. Germline CDR1 reads GTSNPN; CDR2 reads SVGIG (reference sequence). Deletions cut 0 bases from V and 5 bases from J, with 14 bases between. CDR3 DNA: TGTGCCTGGAGTGTGGAGTCATTAAACCGAAACACCATATATTTT. Encoded protein: CAWSVESLNRNTIYF. The whole variable domain, remainder taken from reference TRBV30 and TRBJ1-3, is SQTIHQWPATLVQPVGSPLSLECTVEGTSNPNLYWYRQAAGRGLQLLFYSVGIGQISSEVPQNLSASRPQDRQFILSSKKLLLSDSGFYLCAWSVESLNRNTIYFGEGSWLTVV.